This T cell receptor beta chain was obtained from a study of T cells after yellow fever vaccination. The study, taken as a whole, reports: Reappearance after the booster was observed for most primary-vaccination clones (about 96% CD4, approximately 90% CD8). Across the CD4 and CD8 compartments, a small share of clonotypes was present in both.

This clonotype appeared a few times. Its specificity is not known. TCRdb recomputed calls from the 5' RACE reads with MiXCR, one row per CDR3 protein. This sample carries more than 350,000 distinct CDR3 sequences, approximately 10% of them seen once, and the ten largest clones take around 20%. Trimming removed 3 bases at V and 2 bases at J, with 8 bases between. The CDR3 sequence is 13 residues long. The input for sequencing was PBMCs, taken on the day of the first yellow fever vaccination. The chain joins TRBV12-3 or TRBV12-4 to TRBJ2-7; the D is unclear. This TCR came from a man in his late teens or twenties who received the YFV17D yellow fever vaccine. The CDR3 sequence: CASSLFQTYEQYF. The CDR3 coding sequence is TGTGCCAGCAGTTTGTTCCAAACCTACGAGCAGTACTTC.